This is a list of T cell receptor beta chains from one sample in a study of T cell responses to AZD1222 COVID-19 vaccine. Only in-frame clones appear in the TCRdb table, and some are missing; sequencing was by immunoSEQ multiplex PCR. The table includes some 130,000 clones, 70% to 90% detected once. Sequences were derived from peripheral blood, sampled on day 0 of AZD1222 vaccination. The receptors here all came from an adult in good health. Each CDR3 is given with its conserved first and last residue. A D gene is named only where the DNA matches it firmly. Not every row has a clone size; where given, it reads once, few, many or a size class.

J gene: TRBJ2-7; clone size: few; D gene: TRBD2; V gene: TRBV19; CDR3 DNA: TGTGCCAGTAGTTTCCCGGGACTAGCGGGAGGCCCCTCCTACGAGCAGTACTTC; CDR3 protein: CASSFPGLAGGPSYEQYF
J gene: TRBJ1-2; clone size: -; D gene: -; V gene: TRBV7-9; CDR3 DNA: TGTGCCAGCAGCTTAGGACACTACTATGGCTACACCTTC; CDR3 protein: CASSLGHYYGYTF
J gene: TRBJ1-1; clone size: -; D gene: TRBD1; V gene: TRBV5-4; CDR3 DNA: TGTGCCAGCAGCAAGACAGGGGGCGGTTTTGGGGCTTTCTTT; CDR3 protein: CASSKTGGGFGAFF
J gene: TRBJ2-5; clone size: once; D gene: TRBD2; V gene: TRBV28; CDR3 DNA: TGTGCCAGCAGCGCTATGACTAGCGGGAAGGAGACCCAGTACTTC; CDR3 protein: CASSAMTSGKETQYF
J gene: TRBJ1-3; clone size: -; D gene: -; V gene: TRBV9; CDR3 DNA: TGTGCCAGCAGCGTACGCCCGGGAACAGGGCACTCTGGAAACACCATATATTTT; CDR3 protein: CASSVRPGTGHSGNTIYF
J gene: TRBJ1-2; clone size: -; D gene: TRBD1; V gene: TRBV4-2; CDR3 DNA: TGTGCCAGCAGCCAAGTAGACAGGGAACAATATGGCTACACCTTC; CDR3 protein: CASSQVDREQYGYTF
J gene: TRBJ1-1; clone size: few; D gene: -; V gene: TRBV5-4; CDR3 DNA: TGTGCCAGCAGCGACCCCGGGGGCGGTGGGGTTACTGAAGCTTTCTTT; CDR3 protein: CASSDPGGGGVTEAFF
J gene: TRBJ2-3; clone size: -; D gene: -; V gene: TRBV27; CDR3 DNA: TGTGCCAGCAGTTTATTGGACAGAGCAGCAGATACGCAGTATTTT; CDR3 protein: CASSLLDRAADTQYF
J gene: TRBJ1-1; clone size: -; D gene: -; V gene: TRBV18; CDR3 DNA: TGTGCCACCCGTAGCACCATGAACACTGAAGCTTTCTTT; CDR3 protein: CATRSTMNTEAFF
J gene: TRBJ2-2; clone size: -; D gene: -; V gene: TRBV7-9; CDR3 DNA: TGTGCCAGCAGCTTAGCTTTGGGGGAGCTGTTTTTT; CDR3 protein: CASSLALGELFF
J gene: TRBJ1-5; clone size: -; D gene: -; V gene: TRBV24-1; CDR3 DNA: TGTGCCACCAGTGATCCGAGGGGGATCAATCAGCCCCAGCATTTT; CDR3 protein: CATSDPRGINQPQHF
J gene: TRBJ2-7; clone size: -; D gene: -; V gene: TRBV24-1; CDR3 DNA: TGTGCCACCAGTGAACAGTATTTGTCGGAGCAGTACTTC; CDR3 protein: CATSEQYLSEQYF
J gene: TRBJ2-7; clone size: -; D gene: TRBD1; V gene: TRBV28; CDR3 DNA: TGTGCCAGCAGTTTGGGACAGGGAAAGGGCGAGCAGTACTTC; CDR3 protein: CASSLGQGKGEQYF
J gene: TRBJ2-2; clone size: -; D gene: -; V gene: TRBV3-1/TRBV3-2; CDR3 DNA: TGTGCCAGCAGCCCGCACTCGAACACCGGGGAGCTGTTTTTT; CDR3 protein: CASSPHSNTGELFF
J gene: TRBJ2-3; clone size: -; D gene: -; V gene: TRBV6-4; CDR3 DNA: TGTGCCAGCAGTGAAGGGGCGGAACTCACAGATACGCAGTATTTT; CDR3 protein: CASSEGAELTDTQYF
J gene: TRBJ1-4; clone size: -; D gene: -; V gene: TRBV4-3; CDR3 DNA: TGCGCCAGCAGCCAATCTACAGGGACTAATGAAAAACTGTTTTTT; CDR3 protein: CASSQSTGTNEKLFF
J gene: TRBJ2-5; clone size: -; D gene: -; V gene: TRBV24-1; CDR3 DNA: TGTGCCACCAGTGATCTTGGGACCTCTAGTCGGGAGACCCAGTACTTC; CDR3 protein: CATSDLGTSSRETQYF
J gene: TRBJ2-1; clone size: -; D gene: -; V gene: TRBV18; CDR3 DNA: TGTGCCAGCTCCACGACCACGACTCCGCTGAACAATGAGCAGTTCTTC; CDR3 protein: CASSTTTTPLNNEQFF
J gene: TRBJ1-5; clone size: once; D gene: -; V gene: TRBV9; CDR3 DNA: TGTGCCAGCAGCGTACGCGGGAATCAGCCCCAGCATTTT; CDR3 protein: CASSVRGNQPQHF
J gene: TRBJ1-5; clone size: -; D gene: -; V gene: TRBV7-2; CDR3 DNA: TGTGCCAGCAGCTTTCGGGAGGGGGGCCTCAATCAGCCCCAGCATTTT; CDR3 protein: CASSFREGGLNQPQHF
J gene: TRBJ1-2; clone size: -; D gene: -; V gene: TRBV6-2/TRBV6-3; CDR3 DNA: TGTGCCAGCAGCCAAGGTGTTCGGGGTCCTAACTATGGCTACACCTTC; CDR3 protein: CASSQGVRGPNYGYTF
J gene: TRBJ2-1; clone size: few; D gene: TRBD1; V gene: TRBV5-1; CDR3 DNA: TGCGCCAGCAGCTTGTTGCAGGGGGCTTACAATGAGCAGTTCTTC; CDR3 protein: CASSLLQGAYNEQFF
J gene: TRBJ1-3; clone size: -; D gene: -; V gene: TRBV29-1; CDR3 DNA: TGCAGCGCCGGGTCTGGAAACACCATATATTTT; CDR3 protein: CSAGSGNTIYF
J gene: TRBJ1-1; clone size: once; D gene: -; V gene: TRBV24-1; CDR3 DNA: TGTGCCACCGTCTCCTCGACAACGGCGAACACTGAAGCTTTCTTT; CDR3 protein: CATVSSTTANTEAFF
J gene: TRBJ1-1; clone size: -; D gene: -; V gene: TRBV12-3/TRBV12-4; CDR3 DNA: TGTGCCAGCAGGCGAGGGGCGGAAGCTTTCTTT; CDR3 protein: CASRRGAEAFF
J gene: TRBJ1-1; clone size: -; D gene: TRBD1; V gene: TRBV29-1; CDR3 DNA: TGCAGCGTTGTAGGGGGCGTCACTGAAGCTTTCTTT; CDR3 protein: CSVVGGVTEAFF
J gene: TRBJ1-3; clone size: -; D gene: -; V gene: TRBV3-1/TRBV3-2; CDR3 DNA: TGTGCCAGCAGCCAAGTAGGGTCAAGGGCTGGAAACACCATATATTTT; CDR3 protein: CASSQVGSRAGNTIYF
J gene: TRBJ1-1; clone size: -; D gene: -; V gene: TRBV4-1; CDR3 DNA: TGCGCCAGCAGCCCAGGGCGAACTGAAGCTTTCTTT; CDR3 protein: CASSPGRTEAFF
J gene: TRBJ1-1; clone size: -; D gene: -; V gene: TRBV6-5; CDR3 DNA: TGTGCCAGCAGCCTTAGGGGGAACACTGAAGCTTTCTTT; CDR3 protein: CASSLRGNTEAFF
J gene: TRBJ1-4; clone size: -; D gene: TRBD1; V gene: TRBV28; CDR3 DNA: TGTGCCAGCATAAAACTTTCGCCGAAGTCGAGGGGGGGACAGGGACTTAAGCTCAATGAAAAACTGTTTTTT; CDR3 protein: CASIKLSPKSRGGQGLKLNEKLFF
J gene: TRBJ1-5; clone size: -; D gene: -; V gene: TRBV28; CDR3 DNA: TGTGCCAGCAGGGTAACGTTTGTCGGGCCCCAGCATTTT; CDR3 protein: CASRVTFVGPQHF
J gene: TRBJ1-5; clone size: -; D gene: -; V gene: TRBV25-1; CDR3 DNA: TGTGCCAGCAGTGCCGGGGAGGGAATCAATCAGCCCCAGCATTTT; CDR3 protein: CASSAGEGINQPQHF
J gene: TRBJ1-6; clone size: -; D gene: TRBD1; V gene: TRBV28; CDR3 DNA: TGTGCCAGCAGCCTAGGACAGGGGGGGTCACCCCTCCACTTT; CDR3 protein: CASSLGQGGSPLHF
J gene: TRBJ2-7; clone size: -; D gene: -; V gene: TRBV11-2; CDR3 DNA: TGTGCCAGCACCTCAGCCCTAAGCGGACAGAATGATTCCTACGAGCAGTACTTC; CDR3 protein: CASTSALSGQNDSYEQYF
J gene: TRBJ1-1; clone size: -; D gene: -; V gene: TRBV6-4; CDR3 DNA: TGTGCCAGCAGTGACTCAAGGGACACTGAAGCTTTCTTT; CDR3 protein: CASSDSRDTEAFF
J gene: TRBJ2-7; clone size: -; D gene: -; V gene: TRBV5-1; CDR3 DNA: TGCGCCAGCAGCTTAAGATCCGGGGCCTACGAGCAGTACTTC; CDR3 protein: CASSLRSGAYEQYF
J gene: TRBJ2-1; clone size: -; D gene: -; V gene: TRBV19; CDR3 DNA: TGTGCCAGTAGTATAGAAGGGACCGGGAGCTCCTACAATGAGCAGTTCTTC; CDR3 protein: CASSIEGTGSSYNEQFF
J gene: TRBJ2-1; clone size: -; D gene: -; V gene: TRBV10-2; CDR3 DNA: TGCGCCAGCAGCCAGGGACCCATAGGGGATGAGCAGTTCTTC; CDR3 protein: CASSQGPIGDEQFF
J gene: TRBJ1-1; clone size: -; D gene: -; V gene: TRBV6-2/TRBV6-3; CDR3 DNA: TGTGCCAGCAGTTCGCCCCGGGACCGCCGCTTT; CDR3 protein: CASSSPRDRRF
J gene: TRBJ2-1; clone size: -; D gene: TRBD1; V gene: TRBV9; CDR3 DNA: TGTGCCAGCACCAAAGGGACAGGGGGCCCGGACAATGAGCAGTTCTTC; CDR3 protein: CASTKGTGGPDNEQFF
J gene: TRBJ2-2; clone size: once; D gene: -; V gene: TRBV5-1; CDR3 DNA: TGCGCCAGCAGCTTCTTGACTGTGAACACCGGGGAGCTGTTTTTT; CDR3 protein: CASSFLTVNTGELFF
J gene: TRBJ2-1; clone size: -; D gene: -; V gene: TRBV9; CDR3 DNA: TGTGCCAGCAGCCCTCCGTTTAACCGACGGGATGAGCAGTTCTTC; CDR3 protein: CASSPPFNRRDEQFF
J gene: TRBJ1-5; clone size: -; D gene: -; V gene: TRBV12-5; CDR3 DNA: TGTGCTAGTGCCCCGGCCTGGACAGATATCCTTAGCAATCAGCCCCAGCATTTT; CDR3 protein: CASAPAWTDILSNQPQHF
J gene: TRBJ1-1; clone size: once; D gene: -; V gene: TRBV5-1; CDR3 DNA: TGCGCCAGCAGCTTGGATGAGACGGCTGAAGCTTTCTTT; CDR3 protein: CASSLDETAEAFF
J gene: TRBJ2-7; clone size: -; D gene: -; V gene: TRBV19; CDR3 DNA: TGTGCCAGTAGCGGACCGTCGTACGAGCAGTACTTC; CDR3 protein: CASSGPSYEQYF
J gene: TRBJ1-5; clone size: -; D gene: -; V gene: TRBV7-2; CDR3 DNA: TGTGCCAGCAGCTTGACAGGAGACCAGCCCCAGCATTTT; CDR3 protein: CASSLTGDQPQHF